The clone carrying this T cell receptor (beta chain) showed up many times. The antigen remains undetermined. CDR1 SGHRS and CDR2 YFSETQ come from the germline V gene. V lost 4 bases and J lost 5, with 15 bases in between. The CDR3 runs to 14 residues. The sample originates from a study of metastatic and nonmetastatic thyroid tumors. Turning to the study itself: For malignant and benign thyroid patients, tumor or nodule tissue and blood were the sources whose repertoires were compared.

TCRdb re-processed the PCR reads through MiXCR. The profile shows about 14,000 clones, around 30% of them singletons. Thyroid surgery took place with no prior treatment in any patient. Broader study findings: Versus benign nodules, malignant thyroid tumors reportedly had significantly higher TCR beta diversity, in blood and tumor.

The material sequenced was tumor tissue. This clonotype was obtained from a female donor with papillary thyroid cancer or a benign thyroid nodule (not recorded which). Some clones in this sample may be carry-over from other donors' samples. V gene TRBV5-1 combines with J gene TRBJ2-5, with D possibly being TRBD1 (6 bases). CDR3 in amino acids: CASSLGQPGETQYF. CDR3 sequence (DNA): TGCGCCAGCAGCCTCGGACAGCCCGGGGAGACCCAGTACTTC.